Detailed here is one T cell receptor beta chain. Its antigen is not yet known. No quality values exist for individual bases; no much larger clone is one base distant. This entry is derived from a study of T cell responses to AZD1222 COVID-19 vaccine (dated by TCRdb to about 2021). Notes on the research overall: A total of just over 230 trial participants underwent TCR sequencing, of whom under 220 had received two doses of AZD1222 and about 25 had received two doses of the MenACWY control vaccine. Trial participants were enrolled by age into 18-55, 56-69 and 70-plus year subgroups, with approximately 160, 26 and 62 TCR-sequenced participants respectively.

Between the V and J ends, shortened by 5 bases and 1 base respectively, the junction contains 11 bases. From its cysteine to its phenylalanine, the CDR3 spans 14 amino acids. The read is trimmed to its CDR3 DNA, 42 bases read in frame from base 1. Based on the germline V gene, the CDR1 and CDR2 sequences are KGHSY and FQNENV. The paper's findings and limits, for the study overall: After two AZD1222 doses, spike-specific TCR breadth and depth were significantly higher than at day 0 and than in MenACWY recipients. Reportedly, almost half of the unique spike-specific TCRs recognized epitopes lying outside the regions that are mutated in the B.1.351 and B.1.1.7 variants. Participants were mostly white British and included more females than males, and it was suggested by the authors that clonal diversity may have been underestimated. Conclusions about previously exposed vaccinees are limited, since just 5 to 7 AZD1222 recipients were seropositive for SARS-CoV-2 at baseline. Because no day 14 peak-response samples were available, repertoires were characterized only after the peak T cell response. In the small 56-69-year group, the increase in depth fell short of significance, most likely because of low power. The vaccine-associated CD4 TCRs covered the entire spike protein, and the dominant responses fell in regions 160-218 and 743-854.

The CDR3 regions of human TCRbeta chains were subjected to immunosequencing. The study's processing was this. TCRs in the repertoires were compared against a reference library of SARS-CoV-2-specific TCRs that had been generated with the MIRA antigen-specificity platform. Breadth was defined as the fraction of unique TCRs that were SARS-CoV-2-associated. Depth was defined as the fraction of total T cells that were SARS-CoV-2-associated. Using the MIRA data, each spike-specific TCR was assigned both to the spike region to which the TCR was reactive and to a CD4 or CD8 class. Log10-transformed breadth and depth values were compared by one-way ANOVA with Sidak's multiple comparisons tests. This is the immuneACCESS table as TCRdb keeps it, with only in-frame sequences that have V and J called. A part of the clones is gone; compared with another copy, unresolved V genes explain less than half, and the rest is unexplained. V, J and clone size are those of that table, while D and trimming were read from the DNA. In all, the sample holds about 99,000 clones, and around 86% of those were seen once. Clones ranked in the top ten supply about 3.1% of the sample.

Sample time point, as interpreted from the label and publication: about 28 days (+/-7) after the second vaccine dose. The treatment or condition label here, explained by the study, means: meningococcal conjugate vaccine given as trial control. Vaccinee samples came from UK trials COV001 and COV002, including a single-blind randomized controlled phase 2/3 trial of AZD1222 (ChAdOx1 nCoV-19) in healthy adults. For TCRbeta chain sequencing, PBMC samples were collected from trial participants at day 0 and at day 28 after the second dose. Sample: peripheral blood, taken 28 days after the second dose of the MenACWY control vaccine. The receptor chain draws on TRBV16 and TRBJ1-1; TRBD1 is perhaps the D gene, given 6 matching bases. The clonotype comes from an adult who received the MenACWY meningococcal vaccine as a control. The CDR3 amino acid sequence is: CASSRQERNTEAFF. The DNA sequence is as follows: TGTGCCAGCAGCAGACAGGAGAGGAACACTGAAGCTTTCTTT.